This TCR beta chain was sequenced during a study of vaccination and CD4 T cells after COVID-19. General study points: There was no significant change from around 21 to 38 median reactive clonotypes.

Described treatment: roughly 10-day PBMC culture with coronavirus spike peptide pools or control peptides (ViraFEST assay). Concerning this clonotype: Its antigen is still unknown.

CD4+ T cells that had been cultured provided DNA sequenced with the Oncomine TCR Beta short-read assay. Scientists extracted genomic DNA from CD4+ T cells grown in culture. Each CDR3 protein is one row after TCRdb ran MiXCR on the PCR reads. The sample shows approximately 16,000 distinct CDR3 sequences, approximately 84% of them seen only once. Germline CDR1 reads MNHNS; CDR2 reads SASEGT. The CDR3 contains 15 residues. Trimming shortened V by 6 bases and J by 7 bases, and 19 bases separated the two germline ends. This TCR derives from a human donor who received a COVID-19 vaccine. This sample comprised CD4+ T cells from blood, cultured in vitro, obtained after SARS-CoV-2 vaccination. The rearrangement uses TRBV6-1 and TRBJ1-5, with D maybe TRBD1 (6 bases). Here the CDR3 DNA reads TGTGCCAGCAGCCCGGGACGTCTTCAGGGGCAGCCCCAGCATTTT. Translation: CASSPGRLQGQPQHF.